The clone carrying this TCR beta chain was recorded many times. This record belongs to a study of T cells in Graves' hyperthyroidism and ophthalmopathy. For the study at large: Peripheral blood was collected at initial diagnosis, before any treatment.

RNA transcripts gave rise to amplified TCR beta CDR3 regions. The HTBI primer set served for first-round RT-PCR of the TCR CDR3. TCRdb passed the multiplex PCR reads through MiXCR, listing each CDR3 protein once. Among about half a million distinct CDR3 sequences listed, roughly a quarter were seen once. CDR3 length: 13 residues. The ends were cut back, 1 base at V and 10 bases at J, with 14 bases in the middle. Germline lookup yields CDR1 DFQATT and CDR2 SNEGSKA (reference sequence). The chain combines TRBV20-1 with TRBJ2-4; tentatively, D is TRBD1 (5 bases). The material sequenced was blood. The TCR sequence derives from a woman aged 25 to 45 with Graves' ophthalmopathy. The CDR3, as DNA: TGCAGTGCTAGAGTAGACAGTCCGGGTATTCAGTACTTC. Translation gives CSARVDSPGIQYF.